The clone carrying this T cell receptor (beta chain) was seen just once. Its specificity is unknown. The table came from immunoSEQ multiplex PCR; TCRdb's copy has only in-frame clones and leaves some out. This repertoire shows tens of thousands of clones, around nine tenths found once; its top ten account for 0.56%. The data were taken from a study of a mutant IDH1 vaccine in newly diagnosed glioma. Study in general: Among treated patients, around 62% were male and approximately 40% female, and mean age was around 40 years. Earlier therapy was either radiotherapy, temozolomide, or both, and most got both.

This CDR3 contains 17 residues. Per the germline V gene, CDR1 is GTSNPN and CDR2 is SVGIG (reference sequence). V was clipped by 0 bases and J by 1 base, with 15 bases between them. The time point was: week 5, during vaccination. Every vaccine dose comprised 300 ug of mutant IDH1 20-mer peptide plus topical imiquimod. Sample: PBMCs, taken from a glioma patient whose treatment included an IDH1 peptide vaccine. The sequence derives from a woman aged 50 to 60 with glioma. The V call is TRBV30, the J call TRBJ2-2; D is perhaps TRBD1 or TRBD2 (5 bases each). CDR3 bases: TGTGCCTGGAGTGTACTACGAAGCGGACAGAACACCGGGGAGCTGTTTTTT. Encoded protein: CAWSVLRSGQNTGELFF.